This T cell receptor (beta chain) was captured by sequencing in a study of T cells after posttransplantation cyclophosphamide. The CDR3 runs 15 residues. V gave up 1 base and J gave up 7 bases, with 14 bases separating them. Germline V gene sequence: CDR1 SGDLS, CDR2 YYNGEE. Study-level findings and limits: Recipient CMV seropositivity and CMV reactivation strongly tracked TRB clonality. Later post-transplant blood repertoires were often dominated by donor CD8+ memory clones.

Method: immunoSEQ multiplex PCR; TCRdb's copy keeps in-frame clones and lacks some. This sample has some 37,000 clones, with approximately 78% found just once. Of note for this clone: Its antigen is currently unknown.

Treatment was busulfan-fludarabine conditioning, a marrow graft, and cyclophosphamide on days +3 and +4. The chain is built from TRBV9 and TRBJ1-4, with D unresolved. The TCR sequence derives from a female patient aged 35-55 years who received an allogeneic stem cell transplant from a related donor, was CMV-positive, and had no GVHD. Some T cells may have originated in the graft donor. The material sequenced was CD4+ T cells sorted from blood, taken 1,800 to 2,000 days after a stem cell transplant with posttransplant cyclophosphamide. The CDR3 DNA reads TGTGCCAGCAGCGTACATCCAGGACTGGGTGAAAAACTGTTTTTT. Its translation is CASSVHPGLGEKLFF.